The clone carrying this TCR beta chain came up a few times. Its antigen is unidentified. The data were obtained in a study of CD8 T cells in ankylosing spondylitis. Notes on the study in general: Clones tied to disease were said to be significantly enriched in matched ankylosing spondylitis synovial fluid.

In TCRdb, the 5' RACE reads were re-called with MiXCR into one record per CDR3 protein. The sample carries roughly 240,000 distinct CDR3 sequences, roughly 32% recorded once. Trimming removed 4 bases from V and 5 bases from J, with 12 bases in between. The CDR3 totals 13 residues. Germline V gene lookup returns CDR1 SGHKS and CDR2 YYEKEE (reference sequence). The sequenced material came from blood, either unsorted or a sorted T cell fraction (not recorded which). This sequence joins TRBV5-5 and TRBJ1-2, with D perhaps matching TRBD1 (6 bases). The sequence was obtained from a male donor with ankylosing spondylitis or in good health (not recorded which). The CDR3 coding sequence is TGTGCCAGCAGCGGGGGGCGTTGGTATGGCTACACCTTC. It specifies CASSGGRWYGYTF.